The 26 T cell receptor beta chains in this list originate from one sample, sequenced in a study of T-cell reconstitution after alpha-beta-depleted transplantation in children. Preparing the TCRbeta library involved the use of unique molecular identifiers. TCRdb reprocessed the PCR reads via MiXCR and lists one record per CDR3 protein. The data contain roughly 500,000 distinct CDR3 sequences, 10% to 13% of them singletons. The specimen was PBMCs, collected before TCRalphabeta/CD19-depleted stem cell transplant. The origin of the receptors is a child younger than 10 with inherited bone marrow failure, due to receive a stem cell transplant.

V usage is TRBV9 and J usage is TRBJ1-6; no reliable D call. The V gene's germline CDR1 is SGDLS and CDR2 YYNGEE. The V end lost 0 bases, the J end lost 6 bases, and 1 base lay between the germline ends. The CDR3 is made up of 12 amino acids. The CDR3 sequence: CASSVANSPLHF. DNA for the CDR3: TGTGCCAGCAGCGTAGCTAATTCACCCCTCCACTTT.

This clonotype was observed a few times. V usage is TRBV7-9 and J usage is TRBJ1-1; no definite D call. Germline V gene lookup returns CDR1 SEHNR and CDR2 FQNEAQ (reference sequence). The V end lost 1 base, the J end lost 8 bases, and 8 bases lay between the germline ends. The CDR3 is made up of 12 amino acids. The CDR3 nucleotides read TGTGCCAGCAGCTTAGACGGGCCCGAAGCTTTCTTT. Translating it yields CASSLDGPEAFF.

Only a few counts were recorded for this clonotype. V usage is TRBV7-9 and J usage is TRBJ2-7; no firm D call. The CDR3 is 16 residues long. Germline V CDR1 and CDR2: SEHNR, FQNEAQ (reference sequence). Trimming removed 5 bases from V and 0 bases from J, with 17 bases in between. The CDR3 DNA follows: TGTGCCAGCAGCCGTCCTCTAGGCGCTGGCTCCTACGAGCAGTACTTC. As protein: CASSRPLGAGSYEQYF.

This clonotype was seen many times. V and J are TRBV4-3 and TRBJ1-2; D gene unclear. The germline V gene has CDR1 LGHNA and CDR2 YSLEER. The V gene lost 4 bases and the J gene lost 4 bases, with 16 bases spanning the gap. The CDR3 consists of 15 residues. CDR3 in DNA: TGCGCCAGCAGCCCCTACAAAGCTAATGGCTATGGCTACACCTTC. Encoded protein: CASSPYKANGYGYTF.

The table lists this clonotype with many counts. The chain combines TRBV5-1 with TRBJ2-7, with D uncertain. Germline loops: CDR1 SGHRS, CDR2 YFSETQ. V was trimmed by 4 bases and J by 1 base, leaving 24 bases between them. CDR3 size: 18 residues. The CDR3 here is CASSPSFSPLRLSYEQYF. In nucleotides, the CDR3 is TGCGCCAGCAGCCCATCTTTTAGTCCCCTTAGACTTTCCTACGAGCAGTACTTC. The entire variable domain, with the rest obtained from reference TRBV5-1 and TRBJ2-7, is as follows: KAGVTQTPRYLIKTRGQQVTLSCSPISGHRSVSWYQQTPGQGLQFLFEYFSETQRNKGNFPGRFSGRQFSNSRSEMNVSTLELGDSALYLCASSPSFSPLRLSYEQYFGPGTRLTVT.

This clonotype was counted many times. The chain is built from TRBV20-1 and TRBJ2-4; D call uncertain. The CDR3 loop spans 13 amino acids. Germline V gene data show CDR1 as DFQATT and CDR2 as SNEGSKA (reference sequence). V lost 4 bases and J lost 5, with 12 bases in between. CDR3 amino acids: CSANAGVENIQYF. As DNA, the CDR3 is TGCAGTGCTAACGCCGGAGTTGAAAACATTCAGTACTTC.

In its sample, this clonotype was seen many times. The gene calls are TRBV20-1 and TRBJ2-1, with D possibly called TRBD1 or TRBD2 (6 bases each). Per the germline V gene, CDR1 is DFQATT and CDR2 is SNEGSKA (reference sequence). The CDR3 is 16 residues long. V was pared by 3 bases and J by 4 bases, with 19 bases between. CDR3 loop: CSASPGGGRGYNEQFF. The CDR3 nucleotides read TGCAGTGCTAGCCCCGGTGGGGGGCGAGGTTACAATGAGCAGTTCTTC.

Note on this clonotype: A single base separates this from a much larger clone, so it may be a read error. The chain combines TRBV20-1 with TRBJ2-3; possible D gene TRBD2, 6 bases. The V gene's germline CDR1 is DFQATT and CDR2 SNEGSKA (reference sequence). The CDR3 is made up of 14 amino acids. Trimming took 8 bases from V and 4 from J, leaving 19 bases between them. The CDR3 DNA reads TGCAGTACTTTGACTAGGATTGGCCCAGATACGCAGTATTTT. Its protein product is CSTLTRIGPDTQYF.

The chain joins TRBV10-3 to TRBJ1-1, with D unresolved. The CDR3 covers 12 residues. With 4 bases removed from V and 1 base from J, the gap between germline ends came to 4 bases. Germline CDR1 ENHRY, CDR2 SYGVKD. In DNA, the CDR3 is TGTGCCATCAGTGCCGAGAACACTGAAGCTTTCTTT. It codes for CAISAENTEAFF.

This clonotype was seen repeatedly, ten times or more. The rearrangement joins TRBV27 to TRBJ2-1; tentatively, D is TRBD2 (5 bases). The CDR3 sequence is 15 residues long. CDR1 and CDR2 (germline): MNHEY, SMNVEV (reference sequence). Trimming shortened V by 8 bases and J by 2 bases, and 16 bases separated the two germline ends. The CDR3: CASYRMRAAYNEQFF. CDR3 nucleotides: TGTGCCAGCTACAGAATGAGGGCGGCCTACAATGAGCAGTTCTTC.

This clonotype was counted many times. CDR3 nucleotides: TGTGCCAGCAGTCCTCCCCCGAACTACGAGCAGTACTTC. Protein product: CASSPPPNYEQYF. This sequence joins TRBV28 and TRBJ2-7; D is unclear. V was shortened by 5 bases and J by 3 bases, with 11 bases between the two germline ends. Germline V gene sequence: CDR1 MDHEN, CDR2 SYDVKM. The CDR3 contains 13 residues.

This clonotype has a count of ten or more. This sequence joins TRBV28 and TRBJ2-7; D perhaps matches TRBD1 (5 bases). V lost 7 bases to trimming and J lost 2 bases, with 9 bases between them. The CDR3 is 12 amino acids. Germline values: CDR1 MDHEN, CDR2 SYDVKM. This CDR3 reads CASTRDTYEQYF. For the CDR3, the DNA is TGTGCCAGCACCAGGGATACCTACGAGCAGTACTTC.

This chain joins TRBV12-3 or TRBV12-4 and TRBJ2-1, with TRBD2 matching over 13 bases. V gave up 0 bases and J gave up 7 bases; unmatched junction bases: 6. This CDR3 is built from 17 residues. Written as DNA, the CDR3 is TGTGCCAGCAGTTTAGCTAGGACTAGCGGGAGTCGGAATGAGCAGTTCTTC. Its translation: CASSLARTSGSRNEQFF.

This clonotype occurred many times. CDR3 loop: CASRDTLNYEQYF. In DNA form, the CDR3 reads TGTGCCAGCAGAGACACTTTAAACTACGAGCAGTACTTC. The chain has TRBV12-3 or TRBV12-4 and TRBJ2-7; no clear D gene. V shed 6 bases and J shed 3 bases, with 12 bases lying between them. CDR3 length equals 13 residues.

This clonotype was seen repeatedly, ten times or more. The CDR3 bases are TGTGCCATCAGTGAGGGACAGGGTATCGGCGAGCAGTACTTC. Its protein is CAISEGQGIGEQYF. V is TRBV10-3 and J is TRBJ2-7; 8 bases are shared with TRBD1. The junction had 6 bases not matched to a gene; V was cut back by 2 bases and J by 6 bases. The germline CDR1 and CDR2 sequences are ENHRY and SYGVKD. The CDR3 covers 14 residues.

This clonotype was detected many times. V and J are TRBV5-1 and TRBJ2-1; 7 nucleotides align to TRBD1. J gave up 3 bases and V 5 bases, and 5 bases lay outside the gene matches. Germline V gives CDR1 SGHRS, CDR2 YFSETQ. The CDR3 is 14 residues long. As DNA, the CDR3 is TGCGCCAGCAGTGGAACAGGGGACTACAATGAGCAGTTCTTC. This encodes CASSGTGDYNEQFF.

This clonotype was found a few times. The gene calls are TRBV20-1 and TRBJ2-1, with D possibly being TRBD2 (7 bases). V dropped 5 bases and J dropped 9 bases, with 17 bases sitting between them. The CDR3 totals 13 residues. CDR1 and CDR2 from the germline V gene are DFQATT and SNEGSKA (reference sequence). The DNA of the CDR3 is TGCAGTGCTGCCCTGCGGGGGCCCAGTGAGCAGTTCTTC. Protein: CSAALRGPSEQFF.

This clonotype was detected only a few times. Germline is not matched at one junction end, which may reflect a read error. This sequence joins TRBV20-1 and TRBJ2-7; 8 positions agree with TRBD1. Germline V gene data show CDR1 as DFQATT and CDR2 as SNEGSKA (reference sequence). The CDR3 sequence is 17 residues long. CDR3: CSARAHSGGASAYEQYF. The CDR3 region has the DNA TGCAGTGCCAGAGCTCATTCAGGGGGCGCGTCCGCCTACGAGCAGTACTTC.

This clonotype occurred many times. The DNA for the CDR3 is TGCGCCAGCAGACGTACGACTGCAGATACGCAGTATTTT. This sequence encodes CASRRTTADTQYF. The chain couples TRBV4-3 to TRBJ2-3; D uncertain. CDR3 length: 13 amino acids. Trimming cost V 6 bases and J 4 bases, with 11 bases left between them. In germline, CDR1 is LGHNA, CDR2 YSLEER.

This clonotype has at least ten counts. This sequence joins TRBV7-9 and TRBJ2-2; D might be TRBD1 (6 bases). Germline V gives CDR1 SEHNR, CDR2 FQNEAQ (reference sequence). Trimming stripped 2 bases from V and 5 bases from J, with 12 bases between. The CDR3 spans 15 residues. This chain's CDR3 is CASSLWGRGTGELFF. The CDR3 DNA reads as TGTGCCAGCAGCTTATGGGGCAGGGGAACCGGGGAGCTGTTTTTT.

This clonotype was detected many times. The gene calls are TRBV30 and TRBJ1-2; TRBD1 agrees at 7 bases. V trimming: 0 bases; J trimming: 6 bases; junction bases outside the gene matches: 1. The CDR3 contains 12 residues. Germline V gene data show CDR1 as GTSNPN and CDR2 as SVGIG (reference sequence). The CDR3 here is CAWSVTGDGYTF. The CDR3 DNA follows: TGTGCCTGGAGTGTAACAGGGGATGGCTACACCTTC.

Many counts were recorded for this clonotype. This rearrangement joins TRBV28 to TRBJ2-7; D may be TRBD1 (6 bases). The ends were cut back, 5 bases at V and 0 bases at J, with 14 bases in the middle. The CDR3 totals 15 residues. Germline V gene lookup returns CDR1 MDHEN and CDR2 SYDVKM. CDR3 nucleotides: TGTGCCAGCAGTCTCCCCGGGACAAACTCCTACGAGCAGTACTTC. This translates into CASSLPGTNSYEQYF.

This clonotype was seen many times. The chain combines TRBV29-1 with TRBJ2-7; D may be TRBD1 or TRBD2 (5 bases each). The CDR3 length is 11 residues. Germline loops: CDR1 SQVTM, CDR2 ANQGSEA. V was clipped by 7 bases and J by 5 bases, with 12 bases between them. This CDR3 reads CSGLQGHEQYF. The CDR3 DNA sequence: TGCAGCGGTCTCCAGGGACACGAGCAGTACTTC.

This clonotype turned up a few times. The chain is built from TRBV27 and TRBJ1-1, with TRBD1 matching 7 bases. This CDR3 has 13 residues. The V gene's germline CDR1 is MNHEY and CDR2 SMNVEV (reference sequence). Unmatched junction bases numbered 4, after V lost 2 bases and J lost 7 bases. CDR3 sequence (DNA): TGTGCCAGCAGTTTAAGGGGGCGGGTTGAAGCTTTCTTT. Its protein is CASSLRGRVEAFF.

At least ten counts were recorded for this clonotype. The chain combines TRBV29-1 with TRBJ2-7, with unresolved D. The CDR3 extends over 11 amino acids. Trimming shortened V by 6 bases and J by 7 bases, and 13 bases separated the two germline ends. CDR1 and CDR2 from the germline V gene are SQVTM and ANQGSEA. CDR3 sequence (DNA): TGCAGCGTCGCCTTGGTGGGGGAGCAGTACTTC. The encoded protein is CSVALVGEQYF.

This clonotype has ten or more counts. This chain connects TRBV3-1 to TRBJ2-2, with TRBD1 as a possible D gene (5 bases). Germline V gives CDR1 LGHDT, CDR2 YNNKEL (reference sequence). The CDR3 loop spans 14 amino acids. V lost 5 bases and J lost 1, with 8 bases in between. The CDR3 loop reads CASSYTGNTGELFF. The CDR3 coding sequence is TGTGCCAGCAGCTATACAGGGAACACCGGGGAGCTGTTTTTT. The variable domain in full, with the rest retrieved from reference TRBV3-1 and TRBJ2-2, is DTAVSQTPKYLVTQMGNDKSIKCEQNLGHDTMYWYKQDSKKFLKIMFSYNNKELIINETVPNRFSPKSPDKAHLNLHINSLELGDSAVYFCASSYTGNTGELFFGEGSRLTVL.